This TCR beta chain comes out of a study of blood T cell repertoires in COVID-19. Across the study: Samples of COVID-19 (acute and convalescent) were obtained from the United States, Italy and Spain. The analysed material was cDNA or gDNA that came from T cells, B-cell-depleted T cells, or PBMCs.

Recruited during active infection, patients (from Seattle) were subsequently followed longitudinally. Per the original data handling: Reference gene primers were amplified, and this amplification served to estimate nucleated cell counts. Some clones are missing from TCRdb's copy, which holds only in-frame ones; the method was immunoSEQ multiplex PCR. The D gene and trimming were derived from the DNA, and the V and J assignments and clone size from that table. The sample carries about 200,000 clones, more than 85% recorded once. The sequenced sample was peripheral blood. This TCR was recovered from a man between 60 and 75 years old with COVID-19, enrolled during active disease.

The CDR3 here is CASSEVNTGELFF. In DNA, the CDR3 is TGTGCCAGCAGTGAAGTAAACACCGGGGAGCTGTTTTTT. This rearrangement joins TRBV6-1 to TRBJ2-2; D remains ambiguous. Germline CDR1 reads MNHNS; CDR2 reads SASEGT. The CDR3 contains 13 residues. Trimming removed 1 base at V and 2 bases at J, with 2 bases between.